The 21 T cell receptor beta chains below come from one sample, sequenced in a study of T cell responses to AZD1222 COVID-19 vaccine. This table comes from immunoSEQ multiplex PCR, and its TCRdb copy is limited to in-frame clones, with some not included. The sample includes approximately 100,000 clones, 90% of them seen just once. Sequencing was performed on peripheral blood, taken on day 0 of AZD1222 vaccination. Receptors originate from an adult in good health.

The gene calls are TRBV7-2 and TRBJ1-6; tentative D call: TRBD1 (6 bases). The ends were cut back, 5 bases at V and 10 bases at J, with 15 bases in the middle. The length of the CDR3 is 14 residues. Per the germline V gene, CDR1 is SGHTA and CDR2 is FQGNSA. In nucleotides, the CDR3 is TGTGCCAGCAGCCTGCGGTACAGGGAGTCACCCCTCCACTTT. It codes for CASSLRYRESPLHF.

V usage is TRBV30 and J usage is TRBJ1-5; 7 bases map to TRBD1. Looked up from germline, CDR1 is GTSNPN and CDR2 is SVGIG (reference sequence). V shed 2 bases and J 2 bases; nucleotides not matched to a gene: 3. The CDR3 is made up of 14 amino acids. The CDR3 spells CAWSMGTGNQPQHF. The CDR3 DNA follows: TGTGCCTGGAGTATGGGGACAGGCAATCAGCCCCAGCATTTT. Together with reference TRBV30 and TRBJ1-5, the CDR3 gives the full variable domain: SQTIHQWPATLVQPVGSPLSLECTVEGTSNPNLYWYRQAAGRGLQLLFYSVGIGQISSEVPQNLSASRPQDRQFILSSKKLLLSDSGFYLCAWSMGTGNQPQHFGDGTRLSIL.

The rearrangement uses TRBV24-1 and TRBJ2-5, with D perhaps matching TRBD1 (5 bases). V shed 1 base and J shed 3 bases, with 11 bases lying between them. The CDR3 runs 15 residues. Germline V gives CDR1 KGHDR, CDR2 SFDVKD. This CDR3 reads CATSDFKPGKETQYF. The CDR3 DNA reads as TGTGCCACCAGTGATTTTAAGCCAGGGAAAGAGACCCAGTACTTC.

The gene calls are TRBV11-2 and TRBJ2-7; D perhaps matches TRBD2 (7 bases). Germline V lookup: CDR1 SGHAT, CDR2 FQNNGV. V lost 7 bases to trimming and J lost 0 bases, with 13 bases between them. The CDR3 spans 14 residues. The CDR3 sequence: CASTRAGASYEQYF. In DNA, the CDR3 is TGTGCCAGCACCCGGGCGGGGGCCTCCTACGAGCAGTACTTC.

The chain is built from TRBV6-5 and TRBJ2-7, with 8 nucleotides matching TRBD1. This CDR3 has 14 amino acids. In germline, CDR1 is MNHEY, CDR2 SVGAGI. V lost 7 bases, J lost 3 bases, and 8 bases stayed unmatched. In nucleotides, the CDR3 is TGTGCCAGCAAGAGGGGACAGGTTCTCTACGAGCAGTACTTC. This gives the protein CASKRGQVLYEQYF.

The chain employs TRBV7-3 and TRBJ2-1; TRBD1 agrees at 7 bases. The CDR3 is made up of 13 amino acids. CDR1 is SGHTA and CDR2 is FQGTGA in the germline V gene. V dropped 1 base and J dropped 8; count of bases not matched to a gene: 2. CDR3 sequence reads: CASSLNRGDEQFF. CDR3 bases: TGTGCCAGCAGCTTAAACAGGGGAGATGAGCAGTTCTTC.

The chain links TRBV5-1 to TRBJ1-6; D possibly corresponds to TRBD1 (6 bases). V was trimmed by 4 bases and J by 16 bases, leaving 15 bases between them. Germline V gives CDR1 SGHRS, CDR2 YFSETQ. The CDR3 consists of 12 residues. CDR3: CASSEGGRQLHF. In DNA form, the CDR3 reads TGCGCCAGCAGCGAAGGGGGACGCCAGCTCCACTTT.

The chain uses TRBV10-3 and TRBJ2-1, with D perhaps matching TRBD2 (5 bases). This CDR3 has 16 residues. Trimming pared 3 bases from V and 0 bases from J, leaving 12 bases between. CDR1 is ENHRY and CDR2 is SYGVKD in the germline V gene. The CDR3 region is CAISDKRLSSYNEQFF. The CDR3 nucleotides read TGTGCCATCAGTGACAAGCGGCTGAGCTCCTACAATGAGCAGTTCTTC.

The rearrangement joins TRBV6-6 to TRBJ2-7, with 8 bases matching TRBD1. Germline V gene sequence: CDR1 MNHNY, CDR2 SVGAGI (reference sequence). There are 16 residues in the CDR3. The junction had 14 bases not matched to a gene; V was cut back by 6 bases and J by 4 bases. CDR3 sequence reads: CASSPTGQGSLYEQYF. The CDR3 DNA is TGTGCCAGCAGCCCCACCGGACAGGGAAGTCTATACGAGCAGTACTTC.

This clone was detected once. The chain couples TRBV6-1 to TRBJ2-7, with D possibly matching TRBD2 (5 bases). Trimming removed 1 base at V and 2 bases at J, with 9 bases between. The CDR3 is 14 amino acids. Germline V gene data show CDR1 as MNHNS and CDR2 as SASEGT. For the CDR3, the DNA is TGTGCCAGCAGTGAAGGTCCCGGGGCCTACGAGCAGTACTTC. Protein: CASSEGPGAYEQYF.

V is TRBV12-2 and J is TRBJ2-2; TRBD2, as called in the table, went unchecked against the DNA. TRBV12-2 is a pseudogene locus. The CDR3 has 15 amino acids. This CDR3 is CASRPRGWNTGELFF. The CDR3 DNA reads TGTGCAAGTCGCCCCCGCGGGTGGAACACCGGGGAGCTGTTTTTT.

V usage is TRBV7-2 and J usage is TRBJ1-2; weak D call: TRBD1 (5 bases). This CDR3 contains 14 residues. Germline CDR1 SGHTA, CDR2 FQGNSA. The germline V and J ends were trimmed by 5 bases and 4 bases, with 14 bases remaining between them. CDR3 bases: TGTGCCAGCAGCCCCCTTGTACAGGCCTATGGCTACACCTTC. It is translated as CASSPLVQAYGYTF.

The gene calls are TRBV7-2 and TRBJ1-3, with TRBD1 as a possible D gene (6 bases). Trimming removed 1 base from V and 3 bases from J, with 13 bases in between. Germline V gene sequence: CDR1 SGHTA, CDR2 FQGNSA. The CDR3 extends over 16 amino acids. In DNA, the CDR3 is TGTGCCAGCAGCTTAGTGGGGGGGCAGGTTGGAAACACCATATATTTT. This translates into CASSLVGGQVGNTIYF.

The DNA of the CDR3 is TGCGCCAGCAGCCCGTCAGGGGGCACAACTAATGAAAAACTGTTTTTT. Translating gives CASSPSGGTTNEKLFF. J is TRBJ1-4 and V is TRBV5-1, with 8 bases aligning to TRBD1. The CDR3 is 16 amino acids. With V trimmed by 4 bases and J by 0 bases, 5 bases remained unmatched. The V gene's germline CDR1 is SGHRS and CDR2 YFSETQ.

This rearrangement joins TRBV10-1 to TRBJ1-1; the match to TRBD1 covers 7 bases. Germline loops: CDR1 WNHNN, CDR2 SYGVQD (reference sequence). The CDR3 runs 13 residues. The V segment lost 4 bases and the J segment 8 bases; nucleotides outside the gene matches: 7. Here the CDR3 DNA reads TGCGCCAGCAGTGCCCCAGGGGGGCGGGAAGCTTTCTTT. Residues: CASSAPGGREAFF.

CDR3 loop: CASSETSGRGYEQFF. The DNA for the CDR3 is TGTGCCAGCAGTGAGACTAGCGGGAGGGGGTATGAGCAGTTCTTC. The V gene is TRBV9, the J gene TRBJ2-1, with TRBD2 identical over 14 bases. Trimming removed 5 bases from V and 8 bases from J; junction bases left unmatched: 6. CDR1 is SGDLS and CDR2 is YYNGEE in the germline V gene. This CDR3 has 15 residues.

This rearrangement joins TRBV5-1 to TRBJ2-2; 7 bases map to TRBD1. Losses at the gene ends were 5 bases for V and 5 bases for J; bases not matched to a gene: 9. The CDR3 has 15 amino acids. Germline CDR1 reads SGHRS; CDR2 reads YFSETQ. The CDR3 region is CASSPGQTSTGELFF. CDR3 nucleotides: TGCGCCAGCAGTCCGGGACAGACCTCAACCGGGGAGCTGTTTTTT. Supplemented by reference TRBV5-1 and TRBJ2-2, the full variable domain reads KAGVTQTPRYLIKTRGQQVTLSCSPISGHRSVSWYQQTPGQGLQFLFEYFSETQRNKGNFPGRFSGRQFSNSRSEMNVSTLELGDSALYLCASSPGQTSTGELFFGEGSRLTVL.

This chain connects TRBV30 to TRBJ1-3, with TRBD1 as a possible D gene (6 bases). Germline CDR1 and CDR2: GTSNPN and SVGIG (reference sequence). The CDR3 is 16 residues long. Deletions cut 0 bases from V and 1 base from J, with 13 bases between. The CDR3 bases are TGTGCCTGGAGTGTAAAAGGGGGGCATTCTGGAAACACCATATATTTT. Translation: CAWSVKGGHSGNTIYF.

This chain connects TRBV20-1 to TRBJ2-1; D gene unclear. This CDR3 is 9 amino acids long. In germline, CDR1 is DFQATT, CDR2 SNEGSKA (reference sequence). Between the trimmed V and J ends, which lost 8 bases and 5 bases, there was a span of 4 bases. The CDR3 DNA sequence: TGCAGTTCCAACAATGAGCAGTTCTTC. Protein sequence: CSSNNEQFF.

The V and J genes are TRBV6-6 and TRBJ1-2; 10 bases map to TRBD1. The CDR3 loop spans 13 amino acids. Germline-derived CDR1 and CDR2 are MNHNY and SVGAGI (reference sequence). Trimming at V came to 5 bases and at J to 6 bases, leaving 3 bases not matched to a gene. The CDR3 DNA sequence: TGTGCCAGCAGTCCGACAGGGGGCGATGGCTACACCTTC. It is translated as CASSPTGGDGYTF.

The genes are TRBV11-2 and TRBJ2-1, with TRBD1 matching over 9 bases. Germline assignment: CDR1 SGHAT and CDR2 FQNNGV. This CDR3 spans 12 amino acids. V trimming: 5 bases; J trimming: 15 bases; junction bases outside the gene matches: 8. Here the CDR3 DNA reads TGTGCCAGCAGCCCTAGACAGGGGGTGCGGTTCTTC. This codes for CASSPRQGVRFF.